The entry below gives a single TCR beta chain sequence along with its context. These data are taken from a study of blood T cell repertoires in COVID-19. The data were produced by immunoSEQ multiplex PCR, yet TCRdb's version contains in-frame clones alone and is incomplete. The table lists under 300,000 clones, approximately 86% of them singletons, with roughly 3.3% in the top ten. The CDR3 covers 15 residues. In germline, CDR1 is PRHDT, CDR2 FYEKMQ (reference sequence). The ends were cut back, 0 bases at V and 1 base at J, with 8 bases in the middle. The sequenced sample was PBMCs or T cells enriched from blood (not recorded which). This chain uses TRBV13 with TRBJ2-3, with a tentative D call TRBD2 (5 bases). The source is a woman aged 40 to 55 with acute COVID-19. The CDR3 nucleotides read TGTGCCAGCAGCTTAGGATCCGGGGGCACAGATACGCAGTATTTT. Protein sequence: CASSLGSGGTDTQYF. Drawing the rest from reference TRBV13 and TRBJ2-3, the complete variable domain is AAGVIQSPRHLIKEKRETATLKCYPIPRHDTVYWYQQGPGQDPQFLISFYEKMQSDKGSIPDRFSAQQFSDYHSELNMSSLELGDSALYFCASSLGSGGTDTQYFGPGTRLTVL.